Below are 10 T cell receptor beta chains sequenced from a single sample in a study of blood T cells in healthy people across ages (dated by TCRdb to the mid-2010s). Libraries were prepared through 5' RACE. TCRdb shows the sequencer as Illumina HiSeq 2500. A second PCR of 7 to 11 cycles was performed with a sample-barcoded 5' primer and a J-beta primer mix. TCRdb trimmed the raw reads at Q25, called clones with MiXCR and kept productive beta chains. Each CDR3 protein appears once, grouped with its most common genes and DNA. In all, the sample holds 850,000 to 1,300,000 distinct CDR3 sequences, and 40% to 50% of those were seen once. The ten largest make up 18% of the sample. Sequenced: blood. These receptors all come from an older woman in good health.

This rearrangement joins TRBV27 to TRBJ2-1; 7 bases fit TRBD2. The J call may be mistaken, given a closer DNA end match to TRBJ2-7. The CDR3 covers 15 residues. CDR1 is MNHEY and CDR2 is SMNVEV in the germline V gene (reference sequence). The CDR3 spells CASSSLAETYNEQYF. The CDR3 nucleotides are TGTGCCAGCAGTTCCCTAGCGGAAACCTACAATGAGCAGTACTTC.

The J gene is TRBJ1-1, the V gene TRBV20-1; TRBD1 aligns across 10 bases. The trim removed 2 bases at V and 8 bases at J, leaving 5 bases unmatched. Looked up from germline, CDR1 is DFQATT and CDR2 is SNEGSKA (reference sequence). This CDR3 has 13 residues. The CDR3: CSARPWTGGEAFF. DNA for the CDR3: TGCAGTGCTAGACCCTGGACAGGGGGGGAAGCTTTCTTT.

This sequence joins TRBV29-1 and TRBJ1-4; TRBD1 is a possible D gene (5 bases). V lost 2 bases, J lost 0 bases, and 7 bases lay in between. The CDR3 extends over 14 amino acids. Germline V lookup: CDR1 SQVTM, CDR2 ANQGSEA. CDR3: CSVEIGATNEKLFF. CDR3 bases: TGCAGCGTTGAAATAGGGGCAACTAATGAAAAACTGTTTTTT.

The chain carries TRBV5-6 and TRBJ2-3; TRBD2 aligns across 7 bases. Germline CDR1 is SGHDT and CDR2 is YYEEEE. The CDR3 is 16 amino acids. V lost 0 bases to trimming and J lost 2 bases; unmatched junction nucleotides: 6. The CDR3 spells CASSLAVGRSTDTQYF. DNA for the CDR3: TGTGCCAGCAGCTTGGCCGTCGGGAGGTCCACAGATACGCAGTATTTT.

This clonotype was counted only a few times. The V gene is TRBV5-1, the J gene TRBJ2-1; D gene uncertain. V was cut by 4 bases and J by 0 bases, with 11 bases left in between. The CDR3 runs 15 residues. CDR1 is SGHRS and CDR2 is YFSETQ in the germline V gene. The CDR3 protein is CASSPDGSSYNEQFF. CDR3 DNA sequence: TGCGCCAGCAGCCCGGACGGTAGCTCCTACAATGAGCAGTTCTTC.

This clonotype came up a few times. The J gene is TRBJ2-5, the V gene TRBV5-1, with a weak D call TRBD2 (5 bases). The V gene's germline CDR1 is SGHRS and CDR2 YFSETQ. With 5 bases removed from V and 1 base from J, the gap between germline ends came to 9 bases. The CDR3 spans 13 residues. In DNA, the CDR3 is TGCGCCAGCAGGTTAGCGCTCCAAGAGACCCAGTACTTC. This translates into CASRLALQETQYF. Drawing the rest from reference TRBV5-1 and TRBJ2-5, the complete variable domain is KAGVTQTPRYLIKTRGQQVTLSCSPISGHRSVSWYQQTPGQGLQFLFEYFSETQRNKGNFPGRFSGRQFSNSRSEMNVSTLELGDSALYLCASRLALQETQYFGPGTRLLVL.

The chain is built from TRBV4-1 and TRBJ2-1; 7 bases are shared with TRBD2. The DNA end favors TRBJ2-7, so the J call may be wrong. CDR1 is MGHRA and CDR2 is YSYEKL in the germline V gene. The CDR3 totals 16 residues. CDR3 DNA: TGCGCCAGCAGCCAAGGCGGAGCGGGAACCTACAATGAGCAGTACTTC. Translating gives CASSQGGAGTYNEQYF.

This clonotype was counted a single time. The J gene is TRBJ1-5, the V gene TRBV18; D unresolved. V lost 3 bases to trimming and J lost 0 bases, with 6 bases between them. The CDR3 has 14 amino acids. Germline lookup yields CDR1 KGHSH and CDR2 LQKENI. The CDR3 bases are TGTGCCAGCTCACCGCAGATTAGCAATCAGCCCCAGCATTTT. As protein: CASSPQISNQPQHF.

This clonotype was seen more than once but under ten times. CDR3 loop: CASSLQSITEKLFF. In nucleotides, the CDR3 is TGTGCCAGCAGCTTACAAAGCATAACTGAAAAACTGTTTTTT. V gene TRBV7-9 combines with J gene TRBJ1-4; D remains ambiguous. The CDR3 loop spans 14 amino acids. Germline V gene lookup returns CDR1 SEHNR and CDR2 FQNEAQ (reference sequence). V was trimmed by 2 bases and J by 7 bases, leaving 11 bases between them.

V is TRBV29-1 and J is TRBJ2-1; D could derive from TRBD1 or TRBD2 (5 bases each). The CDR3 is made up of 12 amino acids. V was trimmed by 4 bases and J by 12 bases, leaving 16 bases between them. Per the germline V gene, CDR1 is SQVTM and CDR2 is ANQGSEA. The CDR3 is CSVAGSGTRQFF. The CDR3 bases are TGCAGCGTTGCAGGATCCGGGACCCGGCAGTTCTTC.